A selection of T cell receptor beta chains follows, all from one sample in a study of T cells in Graves' hyperthyroidism and ophthalmopathy. MiXCR, run by TCRdb on the multiplex PCR reads, gives a single entry per CDR3 protein. This sample has hundreds of thousands of distinct CDR3 sequences, with 15% found just once. Source material: blood. All receptors come from a woman in her twenties or thirties with Graves' hyperthyroidism. The CDR3 runs from the conserved cysteine through the conserved F or W. Fields, in order: J gene, clone size, D gene, V gene, CDR3 DNA, CDR3 protein. D genes are given only for firm matches. The listing skips clone size in some rows; elsewhere it reads once, few, many or a size class.

TRBJ1-2 | many | TRBD1 | TRBV28 | TGTGCCAGCTTTCCAGGACAGGGACCACCTTATGGCTACACCTTC | CASFPGQGPPYGYTF
TRBJ1-2 | many | - | TRBV20-1 | TGCAGTGCTTTCATACAGGCAGAACGCTATGGCTACACCTTC | CSAFIQAERYGYTF
TRBJ1-5 | many | TRBD1 | TRBV30 | TGTGCCTGGGGGACGGGACAGGTAGTTCAGCCCCAGCATTTT | CAWGTGQVVQPQHF
TRBJ1-2 | few | - | TRBV28 | TGTGCCAGCAGTTTAGAGGCTTTGGAGGGACAATCCGGAGATGGCTACACCTTC | CASSLEALEGQSGDGYTF
TRBJ2-7 | - | TRBD1 | TRBV27 | TGTGCCAGCAGTTTATTTAAAGGGATAAGGGACAGAGATTACGAGCAGTACTTC | CASSLFKGIRDRDYEQYF
TRBJ2-5 | many | TRBD1 | TRBV6-1 | TGTGCCAGCAGTTCGGACAGGGTTGCCAGGGCCCAGTACTTC | CASSSDRVARAQYF
TRBJ2-3 | - | - | TRBV20-1 | TGCAGTGCTAGAGGGGGGCAGGGCACGCAGTATTTT | CSARGGQGTQYF
TRBJ2-7 | many | TRBD1 | TRBV28 | TGTGCCAGCAGGCGGACAGGGTCCGACGAGCAGTACTTC | CASRRTGSDEQYF
TRBJ1-1 | many | - | TRBV4-2 | TGTGCCAGCAGCCAAGAATGGGCGCGGGTAACTGAAGCTTTCTTT | CASSQEWARVTEAFF
TRBJ2-3 | many | TRBD1 | TRBV20-1 | TGCAGTGCGACGAGAGACGGACAGGGATCGGATACGCAGTATTTT | CSATRDGQGSDTQYF
TRBJ1-3 | few | - | TRBV28 | TGTGCCAGCAAACCTCCCGGGCAGGTTCACTCTGGAAACACCATATATTTT | CASKPPGQVHSGNTIYF
TRBJ2-7 | few | - | TRBV5-6 | TGTGCCAGCAGCTTCAGGGGAAACTACGAGCAGTACTTC | CASSFRGNYEQYF
TRBJ2-7 | many | TRBD1 | TRBV5-1 | TGCGCCAGCAGCTGGGGGGGGACAGGGAGAAACGAGCAGTACTTC | CASSWGGTGRNEQYF
TRBJ2-1 | few | - | TRBV24-1 | TGTGCCACCAGTGATTTAGGGGCAATCGGTACCAATGAGCAGTTCTTC | CATSDLGAIGTNEQFF
TRBJ2-5 | many | - | TRBV7-2 | TGTGCCAGCAGCCAAACAGGGGAGACCCAGTACTTC | CASSQTGETQYF
TRBJ2-3 | many | - | TRBV7-3 | TGTGCCAGCAGCTTAAATGGGCGGGCAGATACGCAGTATTTT | CASSLNGRADTQYF
TRBJ2-1 | - | TRBD2 | TRBV6-2/TRBV6-3 | TGTGCCAGCAGTTCGGGACTAGCGGGGACGATCTCCTACAATGAGCAGTTCTTC | CASSSGLAGTISYNEQFF
TRBJ2-7 | many | - | TRBV3-1 | TGTGCCAGCAGCCCGGGCTGGGTCTACGAGCAGTACTTC | CASSPGWVYEQYF
TRBJ1-2 | - | TRBD1 | TRBV28 | TGTGCCAGCAGCCAAGGACAGGGAACTTTTTTGGGAGGCTACACCTTC | CASSQGQGTFLGGYTF
TRBJ1-2 | many | TRBD1 | TRBV20-1 | TGCAGAGGGACAGGGGGCGACTATGGCTACACCTTC | CRGTGGDYGYTF
TRBJ2-1 | - | - | TRBV29-1 | TGCAGCGTTGAAGGCTACCGCTCCTACAATGAGCAGTTCTTC | CSVEGYRSYNEQFF
TRBJ1-4 | many | - | TRBV12-3/TRBV12-4 | TGTGCCAGCAGTTACGACGGTCCGGGAGAAAAACTGTTTTTT | CASSYDGPGEKLFF
TRBJ2-7 | many | - | TRBV5-6 | TGTGCCAGCAGCTTGGCTGGGGGTCCAGGAACTTACGAGCAGTACTTC | CASSLAGGPGTYEQYF
TRBJ2-2 | - | - | TRBV7-9 | TGTGCCAGCAGCCCCAAGGGAGGTCGGAGCACCGGGGAGCTGTTTTTT | CASSPKGGRSTGELFF
TRBJ2-2 | few | - | TRBV19 | TGTGCCAGTAGTATAGGGGGGGACGCCGGGGAGCTGTTTTTT | CASSIGGDAGELFF
TRBJ2-1 | many | TRBD2 | TRBV12-3/TRBV12-4 | TGTGCCAGCACCTGGACTAGCTACAATGAGCAGTTCTTC | CASTWTSYNEQFF
TRBJ1-5 | many | TRBD1 | TRBV9 | TGTGCCAGCAGCGTAGGAGCAGGGGGGAATCAGCCCCAGCATTTT | CASSVGAGGNQPQHF
TRBJ1-1 | - | - | TRBV18 | TGTGCCAGCTCACCACGCCGGTGGGAAGCTTTCTTT | CASSPRRWEAFF
TRBJ2-3 | - | - | TRBV7-9 | TGTGCCAGCAGCCCGTCCCCGGACACAGATACGCAGTATTTT | CASSPSPDTDTQYF
TRBJ2-3 | - | - | TRBV19 | TGTGCCAGTAGTTTGAACAGGGCCGGGGATACGCAGTATTTT | CASSLNRAGDTQYF
TRBJ2-1 | few | TRBD1 | TRBV19 | TGTGCCAGTAGTATAACAAGGACAGGCGCGGATGAGCAGTTCTTC | CASSITRTGADEQFF
TRBJ2-5 | many | - | TRBV29-1 | TGCAGCGTTGAATCGCCGGAACCGGTGCTGACCCAGTACTTC | CSVESPEPVLTQYF
TRBJ2-2 | many | TRBD2 | TRBV3-1 | TGTGCCAGCAGCCAAGGGGCTGCGGGAGCCAAAAGGAACACCGGGGAGCTGTTTTTT | CASSQGAAGAKRNTGELFF
TRBJ2-2 | many | - | TRBV20-1 | TGCAGTGCCATTACGGACAGAACTAGAAACACCGGGGAGCTGTTTTTT | CSAITDRTRNTGELFF
TRBJ1-1 | many | - | TRBV10-3 | TGTGCCACGCGACAGGTATCGGACACTGAAGCTTTCTTT | CATRQVSDTEAFF
TRBJ2-1 | many | TRBD2 | TRBV12-3/TRBV12-4 | TGTGCCAGCAGTATGGGACTAGCGGGAGTTTATGAGCAGTTCTTC | CASSMGLAGVYEQFF
TRBJ2-3 | - | - | TRBV15 | TGTGCCACCAGCAGAACCACAGATACGCAGTATTTT | CATSRTTDTQYF
TRBJ2-1 | many | - | TRBV6-5 | TGTGCCAGCAGTTACTCGACGCGCGGCGTATACAATGAGCAGTTCTTC | CASSYSTRGVYNEQFF
TRBJ1-5 | few | TRBD1 | TRBV12-3/TRBV12-4 | TGTGCCAGCAGTGGACAGGGGCCTTATCAGCCCCAGCATTTT | CASSGQGPYQPQHF
TRBJ2-1 | many | - | TRBV30 | TGTGCCTGGAGCAGGGCCGACTACAATGAGCAGTTCTTC | CAWSRADYNEQFF
TRBJ2-7 | - | - | TRBV5-8 | TGTGCCAGCAATCCAGAGGGCCCCTCCTACGAGCAGTACTTC | CASNPEGPSYEQYF
TRBJ1-1 | - | TRBD1 | TRBV7-3 | TGTGCCAGCAGCGGGACAGGGGGCAAGGCGACTGAAGCTTTCTTT | CASSGTGGKATEAFF
TRBJ2-3 | few | - | TRBV29-1 | TGCAGCGTTGAGGACAACCCAGATACGCAGTATTTT | CSVEDNPDTQYF
TRBJ2-1 | many | - | TRBV12-3/TRBV12-4 | TGTGCCAGCAGTTTAGCCAGCTACAATGAGCAGTTCTTC | CASSLASYNEQFF
TRBJ1-2 | few | - | TRBV27 | TGTGCCAGCAGTCGACAGGCTCTGGGCCCCATTGACTATGGCTACACCTTC | CASSRQALGPIDYGYTF
TRBJ2-3 | few | TRBD2 | TRBV7-6 | TGTGCCAGCAGCTTACCCAGGACTAGCGGGAGGGCCAGGGCCTCAGATACGCAGTATTTT | CASSLPRTSGRARASDTQYF
TRBJ1-4 | many | - | TRBV2 | TGTGCCAGCAGACGACAGGCCATCGGGAGTGAAAAACTGTTTTTT | CASRRQAIGSEKLFF
TRBJ1-5 | - | - | TRBV6-1 | TGTGCCAGCAGCCAGAGGGTTAACGGCAATCAGCCCCAGCATTTT | CASSQRVNGNQPQHF